A single sample is the source of the 17 T cell receptor beta chains below, sequenced in a study of blood T cell repertoires in COVID-19. Some clones are missing from TCRdb's copy, which holds only in-frame ones; the method was immunoSEQ multiplex PCR. The sample includes about 210,000 clones, about 91% seen only once; the top ten take 4% to 6%. Specimen: peripheral blood. The source is a woman in her 40s with acute or convalescent COVID-19.

This chain connects TRBV18 to TRBJ2-5; D is uncertain. V lost 0 bases to trimming and J lost 2 bases, with 7 bases between them. CDR3 length equals 14 residues. Germline CDR1 KGHSH, CDR2 LQKENI. CDR3 DNA sequence: TGTGCCAGCTCACCACCGAGTCTTCAAGAGACCCAGTACTTC. Translating gives CASSPPSLQETQYF.

The table lists this clone with a few counts. The chain recombines TRBV24-1 with TRBJ2-3; perhaps TRBD1 as D (6 bases). V lost 1 base, J lost 6 bases, and 10 bases lay in between. This CDR3 region has 14 residues. The germline V gene encodes CDR1 KGHDR and CDR2 SFDVKD. CDR3 loop: CATSDFWGRDTQYF. CDR3 sequence (DNA): TGTGCCACCAGTGATTTCTGGGGGCGGGATACGCAGTATTTT.

The chain links TRBV6-6 to TRBJ1-2, with 10 bases matching TRBD1. The CDR3 consists of 15 residues. The trim removed 7 bases at V and 8 bases at J, leaving 13 bases unmatched. Germline CDR1 and CDR2: MNHNY and SVGAGI (reference sequence). The CDR3 sequence is CASTHRNGQGVGYTF. The CDR3 DNA sequence: TGTGCCAGCACCCACCGGAACGGACAGGGGGTCGGCTACACCTTC.

The chain employs TRBV7-2 and TRBJ2-1; TRBD2 might be the D (7 bases). The CDR3 is 12 residues long. Germline CDR1 is SGHTA and CDR2 is FQGNSA. V shed 3 bases and J shed 10 bases, with 10 bases lying between them. In nucleotides, the CDR3 is TGTGCCAGCAGCTTGTGGGGGGGCGAGCAGTTCTTC. Protein sequence: CASSLWGGEQFF.

In this sample, this clone turned up a few times. The chain carries TRBV6-1 and TRBJ1-2; tentatively, D is TRBD1 (6 bases). The CDR3 runs 14 residues. Germline assignment: CDR1 MNHNS and CDR2 SASEGT. Between the trimmed V and J ends, which lost 1 base and 6 bases, there was a span of 12 bases. The CDR3 DNA sequence: TGTGCCAGCAGTGAAGGGGGGGGCGCCGATGGCTACACCTTC. Protein: CASSEGGGADGYTF.

The rearrangement uses TRBV15 and TRBJ2-2, with TRBD1 identical over 10 bases. Germline CDR1 reads LNHNV; CDR2 reads YYDKDF (reference sequence). The V gene end was trimmed by 4 bases and the J gene end by 5 bases; junction bases not matched to a gene: 7. CDR3 size: 16 residues. In DNA form, the CDR3 reads TGTGCCACCAGCATACGGACAGGGGGAGGTACCGGGGAGCTGTTTTTT. This gives the protein CATSIRTGGGTGELFF.

The CDR3 coding sequence is TGTGCCAGCAGCTTGGGGCACCTTCAAGGCTACACCTTC. Translation: CASSLGHLQGYTF. The gene calls are TRBV5-6 and TRBJ1-2; D gene uncertain. The CDR3 length is 13 residues. V lost 0 bases to trimming and J lost 8 bases, with 11 bases between them. Germline loops: CDR1 SGHDT, CDR2 YYEEEE.

This clone was seen once. The CDR3 region has the DNA TGTGCCAGCTCACCCCTCCAGGGGAGCTCTGGAAACACCATATATTTT. It is translated as CASSPLQGSSGNTIYF. The V and J genes are TRBV18 and TRBJ1-3; TRBD1 might be the D (6 bases). The CDR3 runs 16 residues. Germline V gives CDR1 KGHSH, CDR2 LQKENI. Trimming cost V 3 bases and J 0 bases, with 12 bases left between them.

The V call is TRBV6-5, the J call TRBJ1-2, with D hard to call. The CDR3 contains 11 residues. Germline V gene lookup returns CDR1 MNHEY and CDR2 SVGAGI. V shed 6 bases and J shed 8 bases, with 10 bases lying between them. Here the CDR3 reads CASSLGGGYTF. In DNA form, the CDR3 reads TGTGCCAGCAGCTTGGGCGGGGGCTACACCTTC.

The chain has TRBV5-1 and TRBJ1-2, with D perhaps TRBD1 (5 bases). Trimming took 0 bases from V and 2 from J, leaving 14 bases between them. CDR1 and CDR2 (germline): SGHRS, YFSETQ. The CDR3 runs to 16 residues. The CDR3 reads CASSLEGSAGNYGYTF. In DNA form, the CDR3 reads TGCGCCAGCAGCTTGGAGGGGTCGGCAGGCAACTATGGCTACACCTTC.

This clone came up once. The chain links TRBV2 to TRBJ1-6, with a tentative D call TRBD1 (6 bases). Trimming took 4 bases from V and 10 from J, leaving 14 bases between them. Germline V gives CDR1 SNHLY, CDR2 FYNNEI. CDR3 length: 14 amino acids. CDR3 region: CASSVAGDNSPLHF. The CDR3, as DNA: TGTGCCAGCAGTGTAGCAGGGGACAACTCACCCCTCCACTTT.

The V call is TRBV27, the J call TRBJ2-1; D not certain. Germline CDR1 MNHEY, CDR2 SMNVEV (reference sequence). This CDR3 is 14 amino acids long. V lost 3 bases to trimming and J lost 6 bases, with 12 bases between them. The CDR3 DNA sequence: TGTGCCAGCAGTTTGAGCCAGGCCCTCAATGAGCAGTTCTTC. It specifies CASSLSQALNEQFF.

This sequence joins TRBV27 and TRBJ1-5; the D gene is possibly TRBD1 (5 bases). Trimming cost V 2 bases and J 0 bases, with 14 bases left between them. The CDR3 is made up of 17 amino acids. Germline values: CDR1 MNHEY, CDR2 SMNVEV (reference sequence). The CDR3 nucleotides read TGTGCCAGCAGTTTAAAGGGCCAGGGAGGTAGCAATCAGCCCCAGCATTTT. Its translation: CASSLKGQGGSNQPQHF.

The chain has TRBV2 and TRBJ2-5, with 7 bases that match TRBD1. The V segment lost 7 bases and the J segment 1 base; nucleotides outside the gene matches: 6. The CDR3 is 14 amino acids. Germline V gene data show CDR1 as SNHLY and CDR2 as FYNNEI. CDR3 nucleotide sequence: TGTGCCAGCAAGTCAGGGGGAATCCAAGAGACCCAGTACTTC. This translates into CASKSGGIQETQYF.

The chain links TRBV13 to TRBJ1-3; 8 positions agree with TRBD1. Germline CDR1 reads PRHDT; CDR2 reads FYEKMQ (reference sequence). With V trimmed by 5 bases and J by 1 base, 13 bases remained unmatched. The CDR3 totals 18 residues. For the CDR3, the DNA is TGTGCCAGCAGCCTTTCCGGGACAGGTCGTGCTTCTGGAAACACCATATATTTT. This codes for CASSLSGTGRASGNTIYF.

On this clone itself: In the same sample, other DNA sequences code for this CDR3. V and J are TRBV9 and TRBJ1-2; D is uncertain. Germline V gene sequence: CDR1 SGDLS, CDR2 YYNGEE. The ends were cut back, 3 bases at V and 3 bases at J, with 9 bases in the middle. The CDR3 is 13 residues long. CDR3 amino acids: CASSGGGDYGYTF. The CDR3 DNA follows: TGTGCCAGCAGCGGGGGAGGAGACTATGGCTACACCTTC.

The gene calls are TRBV4-1 and TRBJ2-7; D unclear. The germline CDR1 and CDR2 sequences are MGHRA and YSYEKL. The CDR3 covers 15 residues. V lost 1 base and J 0 bases, leaving 10 bases between the germline ends. The CDR3: CASSQVITGSYEQYV. The CDR3 nucleotides read TGCGCCAGCAGCCAAGTTATTACGGGCTCCTACGAGCAGTACGTC.